This T cell receptor (beta chain) was retrieved from a study of blood T cells in healthy people across ages. Notes on the study in general: Estimates of diversity drawn from one million T cells were considered underestimates. Per million T cells, TCR beta diversity dropped about linearly as age rose.

Using a J-beta primer mix together with a sample-barcoded 5' primer, a second PCR was run for about 7 to 12 cycles. A 12-random-nucleotide template-switch adaptor tagged each cDNA molecule. TCRdb reprocessed the 5' RACE reads with MiXCR, giving one entry per CDR3 protein. The sample lists some 710,000 distinct CDR3 sequences, 20% to 25% occurring once. Total RNA extraction produced at least 5 micrograms (per sample) for the study. This clonotype was detected ten times or more. The antigen remains undetermined. This CDR3 comprises 15 residues. J was trimmed by 8 bases and V by 0 bases; bases with no gene match: 4. Germline CDR1 is SGHNT and CDR2 is YYREEE (reference sequence).

The sequencing input was blood. The J gene is TRBJ2-1, the V gene TRBV5-4; TRBD2 aligns across 11 bases. The receptor comes from a man between 65 and 85 years old in good health. The DNA for the CDR3 is TGTGCCAGCAGCTTGGCAGCTAGCGGGAGGTATGAGCAGTTCTTC. Protein product: CASSLAASGRYEQFF.